The 10 T cell receptor beta chains below all came from one sample that was sequenced in a study of chemoradiotherapy in HPV16-positive cancers. The assay was immunoSEQ multiplex PCR, and TCRdb's table has in-frame clones only and misses some. The sample lists 17,000 or so clones; about 90% were seen once. The material was blood, obtained from a patient who underwent chemoradiotherapy. The receptor source for this set is a human donor with HPV-associated anogenital cancer.

The V gene is TRBV11-2, the J gene TRBJ2-1; 11 nucleotides match TRBD2. V shed 5 bases, J shed 6 bases, and the junction held 18 bases outside the gene matches. CDR1 and CDR2 from the germline V gene are SGHAT and FQNNGV. CDR3 length equals 19 residues. The CDR3 sequence is CASSPDSFRTSGGGNEQFF. The CDR3 DNA reads TGTGCCAGCAGCCCCGACTCGTTCCGCACTAGCGGGGGCGGCAATGAGCAGTTCTTC. The full variable domain, with the rest looked up from reference TRBV11-2 and TRBJ2-1, is EAGVAQSPRYKIIEKRQSVAFWCNPISGHATLYWYQQILGQGPKLLIQFQNNGVVDDSQLPKDRFSAERLKGVDSTLKIQPAKLEDSAVYLCASSPDSFRTSGGGNEQFFGPGTRLTVL.

V and J are TRBV21-1 and TRBJ1-2; the table's D call TRBD1 went unverified against the DNA. TRBV21-1 is designated a pseudogene. The CDR3 runs 14 residues. CDR3 region: CASSKLSEQGSYTF. CDR3 DNA: TGTGCCAGCAGCAAACTCAGTGAACAGGGAAGCTACACCTTC.

The V and J genes are TRBV6-6 and TRBJ2-1; 7 bases line up with TRBD2. CDR1 is MNHNY and CDR2 is SVGAGI in the germline V gene (reference sequence). V was clipped by 2 bases and J by 0 bases; unmatched bases: 1. The CDR3 is 15 residues long. CDR3: CASSYGGDSYNEQFF. The DNA for the CDR3 is TGTGCCAGCAGTTACGGGGGGGACTCCTACAATGAGCAGTTCTTC.

The rearrangement uses TRBV4-2 and TRBJ1-2; D remains ambiguous. This CDR3 has 12 amino acids. Trimming pared 4 bases from V and 6 bases from J, leaving 9 bases between. Germline lookup yields CDR1 LGHNA and CDR2 YNFKEQ. For the CDR3, the DNA is TGTGCCAGCAGCCCGCTCGGGGATGGCTACACCTTC. Translation: CASSPLGDGYTF.

The chain recombines TRBV2 with TRBJ1-2; D is possibly TRBD1 (6 bases). Looked up from germline, CDR1 is SNHLY and CDR2 is FYNNEI. This CDR3 spans 13 amino acids. CDR3 residues: CCGGWIYPLGYTF. CDR3 DNA sequence: TGTTGTGGGGGCTGGATCTATCCCCTTGGCTACACCTTC. Full variable domain (missing parts from reference TRBV2 and TRBJ1-2): EPEVTQTPSHQVTQMGQEVILRCVPISNHLYFYWYRQILGQKVEFLVSFYNNEISEKSEIFDDQFSVERPDGSNFTLKIRSTKLEDSAMYFCCGGWIYPLGYTFGSGTRLTVV.

V gene TRBV27 combines with J gene TRBJ1-1; D possibly corresponds to TRBD1 (6 bases). The CDR3 loop spans 12 amino acids. The germline V gene encodes CDR1 MNHEY and CDR2 SMNVEV (reference sequence). V lost 6 bases and J lost 10, with 15 bases in between. The CDR3 here is CASSRPGARAFF. The CDR3 coding sequence is TGTGCCAGCAGCCGACCAGGGGCGAGAGCTTTCTTT.

The gene calls are TRBV2 and TRBJ2-5; TRBD2 matches 11 bases. J lost 3 bases, V lost 4 bases, and 4 bases had no gene match. This CDR3 contains 15 residues. Germline loops: CDR1 SNHLY, CDR2 FYNNEI. The CDR3 is CASSGLLAGEETQYF. In DNA, the CDR3 is TGTGCCAGCAGTGGGTTACTAGCGGGGGAAGAGACCCAGTACTTC.

The rearrangement uses TRBV7-9 and TRBJ2-7, with 9 bases identical to TRBD1. Germline V gives CDR1 SEHNR, CDR2 FQNEAQ (reference sequence). V shed 7 bases and J 3 bases; nucleotides not matched to a gene: 4. The CDR3 extends over 13 amino acids. The CDR3 reads CASNDRGYYEQYF. The DNA for the CDR3 is TGTGCCAGCAACGACAGGGGGTACTACGAGCAGTACTTC.

This clone was seen just once. The J gene is TRBJ2-5, the V gene TRBV19, with a possible D match to TRBD1 (5 bases). Germline CDR1 and CDR2: LNHDA and SQIVND (reference sequence). The V and J ends lost 1 base and 1 base respectively, with 7 bases between them. This CDR3 is 14 amino acids long. Written as DNA, the CDR3 is TGTGCCAGTAGTATAGGACAGCTCCAAGAGACCCAGTACTTC. Translating gives CASSIGQLQETQYF.

The chain links TRBV5-5 to TRBJ2-3; D remains unclear. Germline CDR1 reads SGHKS; CDR2 reads YYEKEE (reference sequence). CDR3 size: 16 residues. V lost 0 bases and J lost 1, with 12 bases in between. As DNA, the CDR3 is TGTGCCAGCAGCTTGGACGTCGGCCTAGGCACAGATACGCAGTATTTT. Translated: CASSLDVGLGTDTQYF.